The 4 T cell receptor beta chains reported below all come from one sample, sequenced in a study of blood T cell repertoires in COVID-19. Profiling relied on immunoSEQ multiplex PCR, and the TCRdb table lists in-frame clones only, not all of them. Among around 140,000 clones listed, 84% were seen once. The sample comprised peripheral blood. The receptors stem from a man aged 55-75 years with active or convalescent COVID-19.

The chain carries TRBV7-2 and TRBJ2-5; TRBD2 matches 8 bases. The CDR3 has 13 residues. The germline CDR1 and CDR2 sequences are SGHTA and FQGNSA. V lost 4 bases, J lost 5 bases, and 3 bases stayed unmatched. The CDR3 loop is CASSSRLAETQYF. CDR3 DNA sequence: TGTGCCAGCAGCTCTCGACTAGCGGAGACCCAGTACTTC.

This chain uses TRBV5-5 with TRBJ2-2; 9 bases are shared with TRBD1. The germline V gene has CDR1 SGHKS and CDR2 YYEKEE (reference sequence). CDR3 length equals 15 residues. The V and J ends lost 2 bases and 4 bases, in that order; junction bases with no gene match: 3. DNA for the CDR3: TGTGCCAGCAGCTTACAGGGGGCGACCACCGGGGAGCTGTTTTTT. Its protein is CASSLQGATTGELFF. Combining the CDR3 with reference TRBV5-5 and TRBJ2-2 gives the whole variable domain DAGVTQSPTHLIKTRGQQVTLRCSPISGHKSVSWYQQVLGQGPQFIFQYYEKEERGRGNFPDRFSARQFPNYSSELNVNALLLGDSALYLCASSLQGATTGELFFGEGSRLTVL.

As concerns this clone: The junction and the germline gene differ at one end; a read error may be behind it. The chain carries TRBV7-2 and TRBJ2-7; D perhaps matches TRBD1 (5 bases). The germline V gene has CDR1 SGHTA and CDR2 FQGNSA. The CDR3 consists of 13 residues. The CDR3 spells CVSSTRDSYEQYF. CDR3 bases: TGTGTCAGCAGCACCAGGGACTCCTACGAGCAGTACTTC. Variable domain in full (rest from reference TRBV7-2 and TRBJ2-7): GAGVSQSPSNKVTEKGKDVELRCDPISGHTALYWYRQSLGQGLEFLIYFQGNSAPDKSGLPSDRFSAERTGGSVSTLTIQRTQQEDSAVYLCVSSTRDSYEQYFGPGTRLTVT.

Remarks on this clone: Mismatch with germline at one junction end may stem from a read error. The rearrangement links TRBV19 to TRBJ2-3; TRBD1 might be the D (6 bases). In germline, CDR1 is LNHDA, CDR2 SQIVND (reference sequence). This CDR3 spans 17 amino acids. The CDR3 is CASSIGQGRWDTATQYF. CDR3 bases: TGTGCCAGTAGTATTGGTCAGGGAAGGTGGGACACAGCTACGCAGTATTTT.